What follows describes a single TCR beta chain. With 4 bases clipped from V and 2 bases from J, the junction kept 16 bases outside the gene matches. CDR3 size: 19 residues. Germline CDR1 reads SGDLS; CDR2 reads YYNGEE. This sample stems from a study of blood T cell repertoires in COVID-19. Produced via immunoSEQ multiplex PCR; TCRdb's table is partial and in-frame only. The sample lists a few hundred thousand clones; approximately 91% were seen once. V and J are TRBV9 and TRBJ1-2, with 11 positions matching TRBD1. The sequence was collected from a man between 45 and 60 years old with acute or convalescent COVID-19. Input material: peripheral blood. The CDR3 here is CASSFDPGQGEGRNYGYTF. CDR3 nucleotide sequence: TGTGCCAGCAGCTTCGACCCGGGACAGGGGGAAGGACGAAACTATGGCTACACCTTC.